The T cell receptor (beta chain) described here comes from a study of T cells after yellow fever vaccination. Only a few counts were recorded for this clonotype. V lost 7 bases, J lost 14 bases, and 8 bases stayed unmatched. The germline V gene encodes CDR1 MNHEY and CDR2 SVGEGT. The CDR3 has 11 amino acids. Using its own MiXCR run on the 5' RACE reads, TCRdb lists one record per CDR3 protein. The table lists 100,000 to 150,000 distinct CDR3 sequences, nearly 15% of them singletons. J is TRBJ2-1 and V is TRBV6-2 or TRBV6-3; 7 nucleotides line up with TRBD1. The starting material was CD8+ T cells sorted from PBMCs, obtained 5 days after the yellow fever booster vaccination. This clonotype was sampled from a young man who received the YFV17D yellow fever vaccine. This chain's CDR3 is CASTSGTVEFF. The CDR3 bases are TGTGCCAGCACTTCCGGGACAGTGGAGTTCTTC.